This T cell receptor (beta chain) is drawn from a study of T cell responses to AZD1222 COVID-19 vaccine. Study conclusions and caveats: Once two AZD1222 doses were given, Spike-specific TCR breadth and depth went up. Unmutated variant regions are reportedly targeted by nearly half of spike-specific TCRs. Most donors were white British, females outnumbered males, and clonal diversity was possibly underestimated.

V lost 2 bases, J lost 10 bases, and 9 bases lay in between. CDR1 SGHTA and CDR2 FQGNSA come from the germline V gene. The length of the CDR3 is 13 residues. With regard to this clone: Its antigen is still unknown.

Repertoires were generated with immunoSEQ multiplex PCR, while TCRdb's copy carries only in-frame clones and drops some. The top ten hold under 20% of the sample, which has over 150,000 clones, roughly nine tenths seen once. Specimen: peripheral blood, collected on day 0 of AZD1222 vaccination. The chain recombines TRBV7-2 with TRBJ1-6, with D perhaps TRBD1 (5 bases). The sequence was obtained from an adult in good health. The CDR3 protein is CASSLNGGSPLHF. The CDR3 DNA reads TGTGCCAGCAGCTTAAATGGGGGGTCACCCCTCCACTTT.